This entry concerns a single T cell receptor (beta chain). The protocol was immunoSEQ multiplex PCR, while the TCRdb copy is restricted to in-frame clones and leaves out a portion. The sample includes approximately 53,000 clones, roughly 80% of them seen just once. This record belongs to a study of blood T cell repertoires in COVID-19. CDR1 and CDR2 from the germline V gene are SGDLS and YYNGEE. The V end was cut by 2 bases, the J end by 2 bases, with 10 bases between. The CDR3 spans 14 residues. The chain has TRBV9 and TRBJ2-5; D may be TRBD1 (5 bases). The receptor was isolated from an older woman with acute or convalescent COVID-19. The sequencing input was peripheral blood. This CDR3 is CASSVGQGQETQYF. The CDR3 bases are TGTGCCAGCAGCGTCGGGCAGGGACAAGAGACCCAGTACTTC.